This passage covers 4 T cell receptor beta chains from one sample sequenced in a study of identical twins. TCRdb re-called the 5' RACE reads through MiXCR, storing one row per CDR3 protein. Among around 1.7 million distinct CDR3 sequences listed, under 35% were seen once. The material sequenced was cord blood. Every receptor here comes from a newborn girl in good health.

The chain employs TRBV27 and TRBJ2-1, with 8 bases fitting TRBD1. CDR3 length: 15 amino acids. The J segment lost 2 bases and the V segment lost 4 bases, leaving 4 bases of the junction unmatched. Germline V gene sequence: CDR1 MNHEY, CDR2 SMNVEV (reference sequence). The CDR3 DNA sequence: TGTGCCAGCAGTTCTCAACAGGGGGCCTACAATGAGCAGTTCTTC. Its translation: CASSSQQGAYNEQFF.

This clonotype appeared many times. The V and J genes are TRBV5-1 and TRBJ1-2, with D hard to call. CDR1 is SGHRS, CDR2 YFSETQ, per germline. The V end was cut by 2 bases, the J end by 4 bases, with 9 bases between. The CDR3 sequence is 13 residues long. CDR3 amino acids: CASSFGSSYGYTF. CDR3 DNA sequence: TGCGCCAGCAGCTTCGGGTCGAGCTATGGCTACACCTTC.

This clonotype was detected a few times. The chain employs TRBV24-1 and TRBJ2-4, with D possibly matching TRBD2 (7 bases). The CDR3 contains 19 residues. CDR1 and CDR2 (germline): KGHDR, SFDVKD. Trimming removed 0 bases at V and 1 base at J, with 18 bases between. CDR3 sequence (DNA): TGTGCCACCAGTGATTTGTACCCGGGCGGGGGCAGTGCCAAAAACATTCAGTACTTC. Residues: CATSDLYPGGGSAKNIQYF.

This clonotype appeared a few times. The chain combines TRBV28 with TRBJ2-1; D uncertain. The CDR3 runs to 14 residues. V gave up 10 bases and J gave up 4 bases, with 17 bases separating them. Germline V gene lookup returns CDR1 MDHEN and CDR2 SYDVKM. The CDR3 region is CATKPGSLYNEQFF. In DNA, the CDR3 is TGTGCCACCAAACCAGGTTCCTTGTACAATGAGCAGTTCTTC.